Below are 24 T cell receptor beta chains sequenced from a single sample in a study of T cells in Graves' hyperthyroidism and ophthalmopathy. The TCR beta CDR3 regions underwent amplification using RNA transcripts as the source. An initial round of RT-PCR targeting the TCR CDR3 relied on the HTBI primer set. TCRdb itself ran the multiplex PCR reads through MiXCR, one entry per CDR3 protein. The repertoire holds about 760,000 distinct CDR3 sequences, with roughly a third as singletons. Sequenced material: blood. These receptors were obtained from a woman in her 40s with Graves' hyperthyroidism.

This clonotype was found a few times. V gene TRBV9 combines with J gene TRBJ2-2, with no clear D. V lost 0 bases to trimming and J lost 1 base, with 13 bases between them. There are 17 residues in the CDR3. Germline CDR1 and CDR2: SGDLS and YYNGEE. The CDR3 loop reads CASSVASIGRNTGELFF. In DNA, the CDR3 is TGTGCCAGCAGCGTAGCTTCCATAGGAAGGAACACCGGGGAGCTGTTTTTT. Variable domain in full (rest from reference TRBV9 and TRBJ2-2): DSGVTQTPKHLITATGQRVTLRCSPRSGDLSVYWYQQSLDQGLQFLIQYYNGEERAKGNILERFSAQQFPDLHSELNLSSLELGDSALYFCASSVASIGRNTGELFFGEGSRLTVL.

The chain recombines TRBV25-1 with TRBJ2-1; D unclear. From germline, CDR1 is MGHDK and CDR2 SYGVNS. Between the trimmed V and J ends, which lost 0 bases and 14 bases, there was a span of 11 bases. The CDR3 loop spans 12 amino acids. CDR3 nucleotide sequence: TGTGCCAGCAGTGAATATGGACCAGCTAAGTTCTTC. It is translated as CASSEYGPAKFF.

This clonotype was picked up a small number of times. The V and J genes are TRBV7-2 and TRBJ2-7; D is ambiguous. Per germline, CDR1 SGHTA and CDR2 FQGNSA. This CDR3 has 16 residues. V shed 1 base and J shed 0 bases, with 13 bases lying between them. CDR3 sequence: CASSLGNFGSSYEQYF. In DNA, the CDR3 is TGTGCCAGCAGCTTAGGTAATTTCGGCAGCTCCTACGAGCAGTACTTC.

For this clonotype: At one end, the junction sequence differs from germline, possibly due to a read error. The gene calls are TRBV7-9 and TRBJ1-1, with D uncertain. Germline-derived CDR1 and CDR2 are SEHNR and FQNEAQ (reference sequence). CDR3 length equals 14 residues. Here the CDR3 reads CASRSPGMNTEAFF. As DNA, the CDR3 is TGCGCCAGCCGGAGTCCGGGGATGAACACTGAAGCTTTCTTT.

This chain uses TRBV5-5 with TRBJ1-5, with TRBD1 as a possible D gene (5 bases). V dropped 0 bases and J dropped 5 bases, with 15 bases sitting between them. The germline gives CDR1 SGHKS, CDR2 YYEKEE (reference sequence). The CDR3 is 16 residues long. The CDR3 protein is CASSLVSQDTYQPQHF. The CDR3 DNA reads TGTGCCAGCAGCTTGGTCTCTCAGGACACCTATCAGCCCCAGCATTTT.

A word on this clonotype: One junction end disagrees with the germline gene, perhaps due to a read error. CDR3 region: CASSSYEQHF. For the CDR3, the DNA is TGTGCCAGCAGCTCCTACGAGCAGCACTTC. The V call is TRBV7-9, the J call TRBJ2-7; no reliable D call. Germline V gene sequence: CDR1 SEHNR, CDR2 FQNEAQ (reference sequence). This CDR3 comprises 10 residues.

This clonotype was seen a single time. The chain recombines TRBV3-1 with TRBJ1-1; D might be TRBD1 (6 bases). V lost 1 base, J lost 2 bases, and 8 bases lay in between. This CDR3 is built from 14 residues. Germline-derived CDR1 and CDR2 are LGHDT and YNNKEL (reference sequence). The DNA of the CDR3 is TGTGCCAGCAGCCAAGGGACAGACAACACTGAAGCTTTCTTT. Translating it yields CASSQGTDNTEAFF.

Concerning this clonotype: Germline is not matched at one junction end, which may reflect a read error. The chain combines TRBV7-2 with TRBJ1-3; D is undetermined. With the DNA end fitting TRBJ2-3 better, the J assignment may be wrong. CDR1 is SGHTA, CDR2 FQGNSA, per germline. This CDR3 has 14 amino acids. Here the CDR3 DNA reads TGTGCCACCAGCACAAGAGTAAGGACAGATACGCAGTATTTT. It yields the protein CATSTRVRTDTQYF.

About this clonotype: A much bigger clone sits one base away, suggesting this may be a read error. V and J are TRBV20-1 and TRBJ1-5; 11 nucleotides agree with TRBD1. Germline CDR1 reads DFQATT; CDR2 reads SNEGSKA (reference sequence). The CDR3 is 15 amino acids. The ends lost 4 bases at V and 6 bases at J; junction bases unmatched: 8. The CDR3 loop reads CSATFRDRGSQPQHF. CDR3 sequence (DNA): TGCAGTGCTACCTTCCGGGACAGGGGGAGTCAGCCCCAGCATTTT.

The chain couples TRBV25-1 to TRBJ1-5, with TRBD1 matching over 10 bases. Germline CDR1 and CDR2: MGHDK and SYGVNS. The CDR3 contains 14 residues. V shed 11 bases and J 5 bases; nucleotides not matched to a gene: 9. The CDR3 spells CAWSQGQGYQPQHF. In DNA, the CDR3 is TGTGCCTGGAGTCAGGGACAGGGGTATCAGCCCCAGCATTTT.

This clonotype was detected only a few times. This chain links TRBV20-1 with TRBJ1-4; 7 nucleotides agree with TRBD1. This CDR3 has 15 amino acids. V dropped 4 bases and J dropped 3; count of bases not matched to a gene: 8. Germline CDR1 reads DFQATT; CDR2 reads SNEGSKA (reference sequence). The CDR3 loop is CSATSSQGANEKLFF. CDR3 nucleotides: TGCAGTGCTACGTCCTCGCAGGGGGCTAATGAAAAACTGTTTTTT.

The chain combines TRBV7-8 with TRBJ2-5; the match to TRBD2 covers 11 bases. V shed 2 bases, J shed 2 bases, and the junction held 10 bases outside the gene matches. The CDR3 is 18 residues long. Germline V CDR1 and CDR2: SGHVS, FQNEAQ. CDR3 DNA sequence: TGTGCCAGCAGCTTACCGGAGGTAGCGGGAGGGATTCAAGAGACCCAGTACTTC. Amino acid sequence: CASSLPEVAGGIQETQYF.

This clonotype was seen only once. V usage is TRBV7-6 and J usage is TRBJ2-7; 7 nucleotides align to TRBD1. V trimming: 1 base; J trimming: 3 bases; junction bases outside the gene matches: 9. In germline, CDR1 is SGHVS, CDR2 FNYEAQ. CDR3 size: 16 residues. The CDR3 DNA follows: TGTGCCAGCAGCTTAGGCGTGACAGGGACCGGCTACGAGCAGTACTTC. Translating gives CASSLGVTGTGYEQYF.

This clonotype was detected ten times or more. V and J are TRBV7-2 and TRBJ2-7, with 7 bases identical to TRBD1. Trimming removed 3 bases from V and 2 bases from J; junction bases left unmatched: 7. The V gene's germline CDR1 is SGHTA and CDR2 FQGNSA. The CDR3 spans 15 residues. The CDR3 reads CASSFDRVVTYEQYF. DNA of the CDR3: TGTGCCAGCAGCTTTGACAGGGTAGTAACCTACGAGCAGTACTTC.

The V gene is TRBV14, the J gene TRBJ2-7; 7 nucleotides match TRBD2. Germline V CDR1 and CDR2: SGHDN, FVKESK. The CDR3 has 13 residues. Trimming removed 2 bases from V and 6 bases from J; junction bases left unmatched: 4. CDR3 sequence: CASSQFSGGEQYF. For the CDR3, the DNA is TGTGCCAGCAGCCAATTCTCGGGGGGCGAGCAGTACTTC.

The V call is TRBV7-9, the J call TRBJ1-5; D gene unclear. V lost 5 bases and J lost 0, with 11 bases in between. The CDR3 length is 15 residues. CDR1 SEHNR and CDR2 FQNEAQ come from the germline V gene (reference sequence). CDR3 protein: CASSVGFYSNQPQHF. In DNA form, the CDR3 reads TGTGCCAGCAGCGTGGGATTCTATAGCAATCAGCCCCAGCATTTT. The whole variable domain, remainder taken from reference TRBV7-9 and TRBJ1-5, is DTGVSQNPRHKITKRGQNVTFRCDPISEHNRLYWYRQTLGQGPEFLTYFQNEAQLEKSRLLSDRFSAERPKGSFSTLEIQRTEQGDSAMYLCASSVGFYSNQPQHFGDGTRLSIL.

This clonotype occurred many times. V is TRBV7-6 and J is TRBJ2-2; weak D call: TRBD2 (6 bases). CDR1 SGHVS and CDR2 FNYEAQ come from the germline V gene. The CDR3 contains 16 residues. Trimming removed 5 bases from V and 3 bases from J, with 16 bases in between. CDR3 nucleotides: TGTGCCAGCAGCCCCGTGGTGGCGGGGTACACCGGGGAGCTGTTTTTT. This gives the protein CASSPVVAGYTGELFF.

The chain recombines TRBV10-3 with TRBJ1-3, with 7 bases lining up with TRBD1. This CDR3 has 15 residues. Germline CDR1 ENHRY, CDR2 SYGVKD. V trimming: 0 bases; J trimming: 4 bases; junction bases outside the gene matches: 3. The CDR3, as DNA: TGTGCCATCAGTGAGTCAGGGGGCCAGGGAAACACCATATATTTT. This encodes CAISESGGQGNTIYF.

V and J are TRBV7-2 and TRBJ1-5, with D perhaps matching TRBD1 (5 bases). This CDR3 is built from 15 residues. Trimming shortened V by 1 base and J by 11 bases, and 18 bases separated the two germline ends. Germline values: CDR1 SGHTA, CDR2 FQGNSA. CDR3 sequence: CASSLESGGRETQHF. In DNA, the CDR3 is TGTGCCAGCAGCTTAGAGAGCGGGGGACGGGAGACCCAGCATTTT.

This clonotype was counted only a few times. The CDR3 DNA sequence: TGCGCCAGCAGCCAGGTTGGGACAGGCTACAACTATGGCTACACCTTC. This encodes CASSQVGTGYNYGYTF. V is TRBV4-3 and J is TRBJ1-2, with 8 positions matching TRBD1. The CDR3 length is 16 residues. The germline CDR1 and CDR2 sequences are LGHNA and YSLEER. V lost 3 bases to trimming and J lost 2 bases; unmatched junction nucleotides: 8.

Ten or more counts support this clonotype. This chain links TRBV7-9 with TRBJ1-1, with D unresolved. Trimming removed 0 bases from V and 0 bases from J, with 8 bases in between. This CDR3 spans 15 amino acids. CDR1 and CDR2 from the germline V gene are SEHNR and FQNEAQ (reference sequence). For the CDR3, the DNA is TGTGCCAGCAGCTTAGCAGGGCCAATGAACACTGAAGCTTTCTTT. As protein: CASSLAGPMNTEAFF. Filled out from reference TRBV7-9 and TRBJ1-1, the complete variable domain reads DTGVSQNPRHKITKRGQNVTFRCDPISEHNRLYWYRQTLGQGPEFLTYFQNEAQLEKSRLLSDRFSAERPKGSFSTLEIQRTEQGDSAMYLCASSLAGPMNTEAFFGQGTRLTVV.

V usage is TRBV7-9 and J usage is TRBJ1-2; D gene uncertain. The CDR3 extends over 16 amino acids. Trimming left V 6 bases short and J 5 bases short, with 22 bases between. Germline lookup yields CDR1 SEHNR and CDR2 FQNEAQ (reference sequence). CDR3 loop: CASRVTRTVGIYGYTF. The CDR3 bases are TGTGCCAGCAGAGTCACCAGGACGGTGGGAATTTATGGCTACACCTTC.

The J gene is TRBJ2-6, the V gene TRBV10-3, with 8 bases identical to TRBD1. Germline CDR1 and CDR2: ENHRY and SYGVKD. Trimming cost V 5 bases and J 2 bases; bases outside gene matches: 2. The CDR3 covers 15 residues. CDR3 loop: CAISKTGAGANVLTF. The CDR3, as DNA: TGTGCCATCAGTAAGACAGGGGCTGGGGCCAACGTCCTGACTTTC.

This clonotype was picked up many times. The chain employs TRBV19 and TRBJ1-1; no clear D. V was trimmed by 3 bases and J by 6 bases, leaving 14 bases between them. Germline loops: CDR1 LNHDA, CDR2 SQIVND (reference sequence). This CDR3 is built from 14 residues. The CDR3 sequence: CASSILLSGAEAFF. CDR3 in DNA: TGTGCCAGTAGTATCCTGCTTTCCGGCGCTGAAGCTTTCTTT.